The sequence of this T cell receptor (beta chain) was determined in a study of T cells in localized non-small cell lung cancer. General study findings and limits: When the top 100 tumor clones were examined, a median about 60 of them also appeared in the adjacent lung, which was paired and uninvolved.

The CDR3 spans 14 residues. V lost 3 bases and J lost 4, with 12 bases in between. Looked up from germline, CDR1 is SGHRS and CDR2 is YFSETQ. This clone turned up a few times. The antigen remains undetermined. Sequenced by immunoSEQ multiplex PCR; TCRdb stores in-frame clones only, minus some. The sample yields around 17,000 clones, around 89% seen once. V is TRBV5-1 and J is TRBJ2-3; no definite D call. The TCR was taken from a male donor aged 60 or older with stage II squamous cell lung carcinoma. The sequencing here drew on peripheral blood, taken before any cancer treatment. This chain's CDR3 is CASSYRQDADTQYF. The CDR3, as DNA: TGCGCCAGCAGCTATCGTCAGGACGCAGATACGCAGTATTTT.